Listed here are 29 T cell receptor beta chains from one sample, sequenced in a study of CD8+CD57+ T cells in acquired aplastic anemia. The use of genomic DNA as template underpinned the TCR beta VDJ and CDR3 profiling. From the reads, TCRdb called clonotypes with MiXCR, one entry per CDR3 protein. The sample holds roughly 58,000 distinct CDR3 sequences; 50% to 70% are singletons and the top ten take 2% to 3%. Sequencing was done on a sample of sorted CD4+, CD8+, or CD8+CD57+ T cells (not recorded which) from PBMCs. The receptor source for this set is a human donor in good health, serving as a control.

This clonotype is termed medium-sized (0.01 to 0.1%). The CDR3 DNA reads as TGTGCCAGCAGCCCGAGCTCCTACGAGCAGTACTTC. Amino acid sequence: CASSPSSYEQYF. The chain carries TRBV7-9 and TRBJ2-7, with D hard to call. Trimming pared 5 bases from V and 0 bases from J, leaving 5 bases between. Germline loops: CDR1 SEHNR, CDR2 FQNEAQ (reference sequence). The CDR3 length is 12 residues. The full variable domain, rest sourced from reference TRBV7-9 and TRBJ2-7, is DTGVSQNPRHKITKRGQNVTFRCDPISEHNRLYWYRQTLGQGPEFLTYFQNEAQLEKSRLLSDRFSAERPKGSFSTLEIQRTEQGDSAMYLCASSPSSYEQYFGPGTRLTVT.

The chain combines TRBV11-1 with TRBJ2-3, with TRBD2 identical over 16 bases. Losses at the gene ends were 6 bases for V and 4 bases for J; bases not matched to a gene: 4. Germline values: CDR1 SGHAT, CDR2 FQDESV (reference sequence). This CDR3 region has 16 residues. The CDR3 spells CASSTGTSGRADTQYF. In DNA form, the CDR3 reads TGTGCCAGCAGTACCGGGACTAGCGGGAGGGCAGATACGCAGTATTTT.

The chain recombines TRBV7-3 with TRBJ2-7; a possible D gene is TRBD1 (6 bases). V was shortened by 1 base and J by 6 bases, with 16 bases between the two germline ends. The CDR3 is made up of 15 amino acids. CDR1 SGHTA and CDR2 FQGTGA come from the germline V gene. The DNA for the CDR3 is TGTGCCAGCAGCTTAAAACTCGGGACACTCTCCGAGCAGTACTTC. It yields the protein CASSLKLGTLSEQYF.

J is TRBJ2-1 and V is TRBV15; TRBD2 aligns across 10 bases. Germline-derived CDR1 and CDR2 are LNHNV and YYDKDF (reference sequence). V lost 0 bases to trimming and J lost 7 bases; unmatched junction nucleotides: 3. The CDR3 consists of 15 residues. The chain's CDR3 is CATSRDASGGNEQFF. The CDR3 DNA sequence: TGTGCCACCAGCAGAGATGCTAGCGGGGGAAATGAGCAGTTCTTC.

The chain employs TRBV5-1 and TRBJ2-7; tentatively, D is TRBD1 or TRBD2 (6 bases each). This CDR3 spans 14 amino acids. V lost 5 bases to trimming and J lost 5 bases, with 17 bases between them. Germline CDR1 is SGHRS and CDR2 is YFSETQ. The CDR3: CASSHGGVPHEQYF. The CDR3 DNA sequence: TGCGCCAGCAGTCACGGGGGCGTCCCCCACGAGCAGTACTTC.

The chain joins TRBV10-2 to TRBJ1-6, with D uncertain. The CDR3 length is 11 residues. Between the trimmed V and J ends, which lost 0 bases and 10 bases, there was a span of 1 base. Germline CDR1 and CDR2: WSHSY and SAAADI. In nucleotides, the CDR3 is TGCGCCAGCAGTGAGTCCTCACCCCTCCACTTT. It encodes CASSESSPLHF.

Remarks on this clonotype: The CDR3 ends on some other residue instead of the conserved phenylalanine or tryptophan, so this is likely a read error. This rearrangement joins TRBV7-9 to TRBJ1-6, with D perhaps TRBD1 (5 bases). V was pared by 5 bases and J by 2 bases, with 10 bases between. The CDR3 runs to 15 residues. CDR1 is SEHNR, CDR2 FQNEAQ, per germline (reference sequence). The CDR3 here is CASSGGGAYNSPLHL. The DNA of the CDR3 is TGTGCCAGCAGCGGAGGAGGGGCCTATAATTCACCCCTCCACCTT.

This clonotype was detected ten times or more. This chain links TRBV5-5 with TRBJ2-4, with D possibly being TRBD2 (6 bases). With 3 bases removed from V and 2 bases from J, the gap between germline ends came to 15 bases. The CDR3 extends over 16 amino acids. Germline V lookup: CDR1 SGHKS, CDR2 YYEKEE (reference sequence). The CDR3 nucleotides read TGTGCCAGCAGCTCCAGTGGGACTGGAACCAAAAACATTCAGTACTTC. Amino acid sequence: CASSSSGTGTKNIQYF.

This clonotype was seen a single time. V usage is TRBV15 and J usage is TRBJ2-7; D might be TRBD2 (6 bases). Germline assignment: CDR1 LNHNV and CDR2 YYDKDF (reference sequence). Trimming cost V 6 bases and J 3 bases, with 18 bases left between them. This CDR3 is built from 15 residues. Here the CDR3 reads CATRASSVTDYEQYF. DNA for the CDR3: TGTGCCACCAGGGCCTCTAGCGTTACTGACTACGAGCAGTACTTC.

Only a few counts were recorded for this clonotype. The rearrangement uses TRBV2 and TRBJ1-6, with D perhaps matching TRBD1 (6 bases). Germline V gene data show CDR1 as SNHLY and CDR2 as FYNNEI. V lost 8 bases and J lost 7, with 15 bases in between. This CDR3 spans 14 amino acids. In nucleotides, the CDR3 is TGTGCCAGCGGGGGGTCCAGGGGAAATTCACCCCTCCACTTT. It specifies CASGGSRGNSPLHF.

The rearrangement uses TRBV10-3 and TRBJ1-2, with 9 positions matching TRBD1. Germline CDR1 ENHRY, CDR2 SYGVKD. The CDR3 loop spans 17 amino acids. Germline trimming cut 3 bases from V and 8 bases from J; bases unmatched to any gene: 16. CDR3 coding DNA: TGTGCCATCAGTGATCTAGCGGGACAGGGAAGATTAGACGGCTACACCTTC. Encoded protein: CAISDLAGQGRLDGYTF.

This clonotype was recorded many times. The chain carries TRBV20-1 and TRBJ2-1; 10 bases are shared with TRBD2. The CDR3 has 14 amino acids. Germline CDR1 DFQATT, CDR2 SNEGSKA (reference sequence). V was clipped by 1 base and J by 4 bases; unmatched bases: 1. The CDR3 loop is CSARGTSGYNEQFF. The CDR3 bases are TGCAGTGCTAGAGGGACTAGCGGATACAATGAGCAGTTCTTC.

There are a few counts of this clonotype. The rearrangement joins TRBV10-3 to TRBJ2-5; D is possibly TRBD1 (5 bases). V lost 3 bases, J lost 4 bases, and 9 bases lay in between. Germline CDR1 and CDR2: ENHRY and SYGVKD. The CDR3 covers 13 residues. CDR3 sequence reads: CAISESRGETQYF. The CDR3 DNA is TGTGCCATCAGTGAAAGTAGGGGAGAGACCCAGTACTTC.

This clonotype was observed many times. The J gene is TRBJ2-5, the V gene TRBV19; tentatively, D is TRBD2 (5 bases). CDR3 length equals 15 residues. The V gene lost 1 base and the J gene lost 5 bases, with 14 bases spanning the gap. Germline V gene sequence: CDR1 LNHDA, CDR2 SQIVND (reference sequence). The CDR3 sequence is CASSIARDSGETQYF. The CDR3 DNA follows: TGTGCCAGTAGTATAGCCCGGGATTCGGGGGAGACCCAGTACTTC.

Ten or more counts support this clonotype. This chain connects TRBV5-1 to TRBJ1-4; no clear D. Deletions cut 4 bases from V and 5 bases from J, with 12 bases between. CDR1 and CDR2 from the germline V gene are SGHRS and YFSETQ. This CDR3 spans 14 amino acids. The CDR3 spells CASSPASANEKLFF. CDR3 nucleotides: TGCGCCAGCAGCCCTGCGAGTGCCAATGAAAAACTGTTTTTT.

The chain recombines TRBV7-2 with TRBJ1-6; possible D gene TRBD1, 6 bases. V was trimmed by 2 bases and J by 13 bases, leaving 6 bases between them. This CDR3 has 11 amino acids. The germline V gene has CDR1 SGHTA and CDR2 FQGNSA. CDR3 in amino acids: CASSLQGPLHF. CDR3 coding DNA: TGTGCCAGCAGCTTACAGGGGCCCCTCCACTTT. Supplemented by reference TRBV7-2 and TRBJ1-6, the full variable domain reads GAGVSQSPSNKVTEKGKDVELRCDPISGHTALYWYRQSLGQGLEFLIYFQGNSAPDKSGLPSDRFSAERTGGSVSTLTIQRTQQEDSAVYLCASSLQGPLHFGNGTRLTVT.

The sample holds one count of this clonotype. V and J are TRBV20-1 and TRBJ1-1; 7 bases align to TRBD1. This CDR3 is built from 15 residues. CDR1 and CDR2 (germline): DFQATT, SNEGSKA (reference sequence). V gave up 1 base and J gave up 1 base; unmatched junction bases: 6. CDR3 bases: TGCAGTGCTAGAGGTTACGACAGGGAGAACACTGAAGCTTTCTTT. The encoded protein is CSARGYDRENTEAFF.

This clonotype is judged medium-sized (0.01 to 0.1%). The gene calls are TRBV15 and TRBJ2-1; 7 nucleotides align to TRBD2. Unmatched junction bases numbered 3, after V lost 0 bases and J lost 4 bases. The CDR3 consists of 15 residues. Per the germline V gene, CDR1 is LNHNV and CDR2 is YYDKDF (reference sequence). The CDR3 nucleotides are TGTGCCACCAGCAGAGATGCTAGCGGTTACAATGAGCAGTTCTTC. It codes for CATSRDASGYNEQFF. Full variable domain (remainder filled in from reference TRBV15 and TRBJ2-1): DAMVIQNPRYQVTQFGKPVTLSCSQTLNHNVMYWYQQKSSQAPKLLFHYYDKDFNNEADTPDNFQSRRPNTSFCFLDIRSPGLGDTAMYLCATSRDASGYNEQFFGPGTRLTVL.

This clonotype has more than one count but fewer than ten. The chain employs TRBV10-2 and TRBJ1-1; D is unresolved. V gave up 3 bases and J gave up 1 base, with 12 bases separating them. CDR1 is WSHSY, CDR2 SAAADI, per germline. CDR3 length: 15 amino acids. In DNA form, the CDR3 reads TGCGCCAGCAGTGACTCCCTGGAAGGGAACACTGAAGCTTTCTTT. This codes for CASSDSLEGNTEAFF.

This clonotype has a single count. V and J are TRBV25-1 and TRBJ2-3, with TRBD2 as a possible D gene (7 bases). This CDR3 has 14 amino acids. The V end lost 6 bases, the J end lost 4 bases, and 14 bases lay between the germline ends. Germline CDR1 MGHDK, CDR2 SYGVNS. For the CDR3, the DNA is TGTGCCAGCAGCCCGGGGGGCGGGTCAGATACGCAGTATTTT. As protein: CASSPGGGSDTQYF. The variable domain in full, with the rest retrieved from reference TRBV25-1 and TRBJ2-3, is EADIYQTPRYLVIGTGKKITLECSQTMGHDKMYWYQQDPGMELHLIHYSYGVNSTEKGDLSSESTVSRIRTEHFPLTLESARPSHTSQYLCASSPGGGSDTQYFGPGTRLTVL.

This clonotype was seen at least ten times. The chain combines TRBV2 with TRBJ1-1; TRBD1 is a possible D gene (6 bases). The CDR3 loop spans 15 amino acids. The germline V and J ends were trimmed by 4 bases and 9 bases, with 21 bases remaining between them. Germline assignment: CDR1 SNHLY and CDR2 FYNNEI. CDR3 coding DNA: TGTGCCAGCAGTGGGCTGTCCAGCCTAGGGGGGAAAGCTTTCTTT. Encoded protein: CASSGLSSLGGKAFF.

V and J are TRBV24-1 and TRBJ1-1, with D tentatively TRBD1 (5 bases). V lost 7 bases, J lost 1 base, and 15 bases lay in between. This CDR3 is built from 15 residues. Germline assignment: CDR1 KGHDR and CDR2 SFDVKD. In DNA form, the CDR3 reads TGTGCCACCAGGGACACCGGGACTGGGAACACTGAAGCTTTCTTT. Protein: CATRDTGTGNTEAFF.

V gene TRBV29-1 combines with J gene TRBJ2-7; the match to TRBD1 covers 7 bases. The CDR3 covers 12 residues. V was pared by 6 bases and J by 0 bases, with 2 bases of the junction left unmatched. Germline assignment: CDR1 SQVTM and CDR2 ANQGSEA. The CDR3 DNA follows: TGCAGCGTCTGGGACAGCTCCTACGAGCAGTACTTC. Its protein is CSVWDSSYEQYF.

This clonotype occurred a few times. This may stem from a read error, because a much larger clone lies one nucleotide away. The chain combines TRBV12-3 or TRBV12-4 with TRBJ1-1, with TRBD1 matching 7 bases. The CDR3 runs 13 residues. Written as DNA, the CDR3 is TGTGCCAGCAGGCCCGACAGGGAGGCTGAAGCTCTCTTT. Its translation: CASRPDREAEALF.

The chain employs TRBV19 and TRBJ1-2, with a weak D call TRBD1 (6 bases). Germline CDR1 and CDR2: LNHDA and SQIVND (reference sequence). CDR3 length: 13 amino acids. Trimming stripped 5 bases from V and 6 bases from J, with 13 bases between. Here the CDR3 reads CASSVQGRDGYTF. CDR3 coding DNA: TGTGCCAGTAGTGTACAGGGAAGGGATGGCTACACCTTC.

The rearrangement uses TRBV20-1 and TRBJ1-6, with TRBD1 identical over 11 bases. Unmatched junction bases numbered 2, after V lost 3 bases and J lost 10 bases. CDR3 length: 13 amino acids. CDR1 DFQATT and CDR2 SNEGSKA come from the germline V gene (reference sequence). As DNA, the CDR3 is TGCAGTGCTAGGAGGACAGGGGGCTCACCCCTCCACTTT. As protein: CSARRTGGSPLHF.

CDR3 in amino acids: CATSDPGTGNGYTF. The CDR3 DNA is TGTGCCACCAGTGACCCCGGGACAGGGAATGGCTACACCTTC. The genes are TRBV19 and TRBJ1-2, with 9 bases fitting TRBD1. The CDR3 consists of 14 residues. Trimming cost V 10 bases and J 6 bases; bases outside gene matches: 12. Germline assignment: CDR1 LNHDA and CDR2 SQIVND (reference sequence).

DNA of the CDR3: TGTGCCAGCAGCCCGGGGGGGGTGGGCTTCGGAAACTACGAGCAGTACTTC. Encoded protein: CASSPGGVGFGNYEQYF. The chain employs TRBV11-2 and TRBJ2-7; TRBD2 aligns across 8 bases. The CDR3 consists of 17 residues. Germline CDR1 SGHAT, CDR2 FQNNGV. Unmatched junction bases numbered 15, after V lost 5 bases and J lost 3 bases. Looking up the rest from reference TRBV11-2 and TRBJ2-7 gives the full variable domain: EAGVAQSPRYKIIEKRQSVAFWCNPISGHATLYWYQQILGQGPKLLIQFQNNGVVDDSQLPKDRFSAERLKGVDSTLKIQPAKLEDSAVYLCASSPGGVGFGNYEQYFGPGTRLTVT.

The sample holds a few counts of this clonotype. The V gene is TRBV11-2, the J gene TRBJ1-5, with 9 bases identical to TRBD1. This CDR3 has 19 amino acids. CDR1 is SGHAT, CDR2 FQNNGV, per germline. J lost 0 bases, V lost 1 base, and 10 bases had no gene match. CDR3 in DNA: TGTGCCAGCAGCTTAGGCGGGGACAGGGCAGTGTGTAGCAATCAGCCCCAGCATTTT. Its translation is CASSLGGDRAVCSNQPQHF.